Sequencing of this T cell receptor beta chain was carried out in a study of T cell responses to AZD1222 COVID-19 vaccine. The table came from immunoSEQ multiplex PCR; TCRdb's copy has only in-frame clones and leaves some out. The sample holds 150,000 to 200,000 clones; approximately 93% are singletons and the top ten take 3.5% to 5%. Study results and limitations: Among vaccine-associated CD4 TCRs, coverage spanned spike, with dominance at 160-218 and 743-854. The donors showed a predominance of white British ancestry and of females, with possible underestimation of clonal diversity.

J gave up 7 bases and V 2 bases, and 3 bases lay outside the gene matches. CDR1 is ENHRY and CDR2 is SYGVKD in the germline V gene. The CDR3 length is 14 residues. In the case of this clone: The antigen is undetermined.

Here the sequenced sample was peripheral blood, taken on day 0 of AZD1222 vaccination. The receptor comes from an adult in good health. The chain has TRBV10-3 and TRBJ1-1; TRBD1 matches at 11 bases. The CDR3 nucleotides read TGTGCCATCAGTGAGCGTGGGACAGGGGGTGAAGCTTTCTTT. Protein: CAISERGTGGEAFF.